These T cell receptor beta chains were read from a single sample in a study of blood T cell dynamics during melanoma immunotherapy. Some clones are missing from TCRdb's copy, which holds only in-frame ones; the method was immunoSEQ multiplex PCR. This table has about 7,200 clones, 80% to 85% appearing once. The input for sequencing was blood, taken from a patient treated with checkpoint blockade. The source is a human donor with melanoma. The CDR3 runs from the conserved cysteine through the conserved F or W. Fields, in order: clone size, V gene, J gene, D gene, CDR3 protein, CDR3 DNA. D genes are given only for firm matches. Some rows have no size entry. The others give once, few or many, or a class for an expanded clone.

abundance: NA; v_gene: TRBV6-4; j_gene: TRBJ2-1; d_gene: NA; CDR3aa: CASSDWGASSYNEQFF; CDR3nt: TGTGCCAGCAGTGACTGGGGGGCAAGCTCCTACAATGAGCAGTTCTTC
abundance: NA; v_gene: TRBV6-5; j_gene: TRBJ2-7; d_gene: NA; CDR3aa: CASSYSFSLSYEQYF; CDR3nt: TGTGCCAGCAGTTATAGTTTTAGCCTCTCCTACGAGCAGTACTTC
abundance: NA; v_gene: TRBV30; j_gene: TRBJ1-6; d_gene: NA; CDR3aa: CAWSLVSYNSPLHF; CDR3nt: TGTGCCTGGAGTTTAGTTTCCTATAATTCACCCCTCCACTTT
abundance: NA; v_gene: TRBV6-1; j_gene: TRBJ2-7; d_gene: NA; CDR3aa: CASKGRESSYEQYF; CDR3nt: TGTGCCAGCAAAGGTCGAGAGAGCTCCTACGAGCAGTACTTC
abundance: few; v_gene: TRBV7-9; j_gene: TRBJ1-5; d_gene: NA; CDR3aa: CASSLGTVDQPQHF; CDR3nt: TGTGCCAGCAGCTTAGGGACGGTTGATCAGCCCCAGCATTTT
abundance: NA; v_gene: TRBV7-2; j_gene: TRBJ1-4; d_gene: NA; CDR3aa: CASSDRIHVATNEKLFF; CDR3nt: TGTGCCAGCAGCGACCGGATACACGTAGCAACTAATGAAAAACTGTTTTTT
abundance: NA; v_gene: TRBV7-2; j_gene: TRBJ1-3; d_gene: NA; CDR3aa: CASSFTQGWGNTIYF; CDR3nt: TGTGCCAGCAGCTTCACCCAGGGGTGGGGAAACACCATATATTTT
abundance: few; v_gene: TRBV6-5; j_gene: TRBJ1-6; d_gene: NA; CDR3aa: CASSYSPGEENSPLHF; CDR3nt: TGTGCCAGCAGTTACTCTCCGGGGGAGGAAAATTCACCCCTCCACTTT
abundance: NA; v_gene: TRBV19; j_gene: TRBJ1-4; d_gene: NA; CDR3aa: CASSPDHPATNEKLFF; CDR3nt: TGTGCCAGTAGTCCGGACCACCCTGCAACTAATGAAAAACTGTTTTTT
abundance: NA; v_gene: TRBV11-2; j_gene: TRBJ1-5; d_gene: NA; CDR3aa: CASSLEGVEDQPQHF; CDR3nt: TGTGCCAGCAGCTTAGAGGGGGTTGAGGATCAGCCCCAGCATTTT
abundance: NA; v_gene: TRBV6-5; j_gene: TRBJ2-7; d_gene: TRBD1; CDR3aa: CASSYGQASYEQYF; CDR3nt: TGTGCCAGCAGTTACGGACAGGCTTCCTACGAGCAGTACTTC
abundance: NA; v_gene: TRBV7-9; j_gene: TRBJ2-5; d_gene: NA; CDR3aa: CASSLERVAVQETQYF; CDR3nt: TGTGCCAGCAGCTTAGAACGGGTGGCGGTCCAAGAGACCCAGTACTTC
abundance: NA; v_gene: TRBV7-2; j_gene: TRBJ1-2; d_gene: NA; CDR3aa: CASSLDGRSNYGYTF; CDR3nt: TGTGCCAGCAGCTTAGATGGCAGGTCTAACTATGGCTACACCTTC
abundance: NA; v_gene: TRBV18; j_gene: TRBJ1-1; d_gene: NA; CDR3aa: CASSPGMVEAFF; CDR3nt: TGTGCCAGCTCACCTGGCATGGTAGAAGCTTTCTTT
abundance: NA; v_gene: TRBV7-2; j_gene: TRBJ2-7; d_gene: NA; CDR3aa: CASSVGSGSQYEQYF; CDR3nt: TGTGCCAGCAGCGTCGGATCGGGCAGTCAATACGAGCAGTACTTC
abundance: NA; v_gene: TRBV6-4; j_gene: TRBJ1-1; d_gene: NA; CDR3aa: CASSKEQNTEAFF; CDR3nt: TGTGCCAGCAGTAAAGAGCAGAACACTGAAGCTTTCTTT
abundance: NA; v_gene: TRBV6-1; j_gene: TRBJ2-7; d_gene: NA; CDR3aa: CASSEAETYEQYF; CDR3nt: TGTGCCAGCAGTGAAGCGGAGACGTACGAGCAGTACTTC
abundance: few; v_gene: TRBV4-1; j_gene: TRBJ2-7; d_gene: TRBD1; CDR3aa: CASSPGTETYEQYF; CDR3nt: TGCGCCAGCAGCCCCGGGACAGAGACCTACGAGCAGTACTTC
abundance: NA; v_gene: TRBV28; j_gene: TRBJ1-1; d_gene: NA; CDR3aa: CASSHSPKAPEAFF; CDR3nt: TGTGCCAGCAGTCACAGCCCCAAGGCTCCTGAAGCTTTCTTT
abundance: NA; v_gene: TRBV30; j_gene: TRBJ1-1; d_gene: NA; CDR3aa: CAWSNRAAAFF; CDR3nt: TGTGCCTGGAGTAACAGGGCGGCAGCTTTCTTT
abundance: NA; v_gene: TRBV5-4; j_gene: TRBJ2-7; d_gene: NA; CDR3aa: CASSFSGPPSYEQYF; CDR3nt: TGTGCCAGCAGCTTCAGCGGGCCTCCATCCTACGAGCAGTACTTC
abundance: NA; v_gene: TRBV15; j_gene: TRBJ1-1; d_gene: NA; CDR3aa: CATSRLSGGNTEAFF; CDR3nt: TGTGCCACCAGCAGACTGTCGGGTGGGAACACTGAAGCTTTCTTT
abundance: NA; v_gene: TRBV6-8; j_gene: TRBJ2-7; d_gene: NA; CDR3aa: CASSPLYEQYF; CDR3nt: TGTGCCAGCAGTCCCCTTTACGAGCAGTACTTC
abundance: NA; v_gene: TRBV5-8; j_gene: TRBJ2-5; d_gene: NA; CDR3aa: CASSLDRALQETQYF; CDR3nt: TGTGCCAGCAGCTTGGACAGGGCCCTACAAGAGACCCAGTACTTC
abundance: NA; v_gene: TRBV9; j_gene: TRBJ1-3; d_gene: NA; CDR3aa: CASSSHGSSGNTIYF; CDR3nt: TGTGCCAGCAGCTCCCACGGTAGCTCTGGAAACACCATATATTTT
abundance: NA; v_gene: TRBV4-1; j_gene: TRBJ2-2; d_gene: NA; CDR3aa: CASSLLTANTGELFF; CDR3nt: TGCGCCAGCAGCCTACTGACAGCGAACACCGGGGAGCTGTTTTTT
abundance: NA; v_gene: TRBV13; j_gene: TRBJ2-7; d_gene: TRBD1; CDR3aa: CASSSSGTGGLGGYEQYF; CDR3nt: TGTGCCAGCAGCTCATCCGGGACAGGGGGCTTAGGGGGCTACGAGCAGTACTTC
abundance: NA; v_gene: TRBV29-1; j_gene: TRBJ2-1; d_gene: NA; CDR3aa: CSAPLTPRIDEQFF; CDR3nt: TGCAGCGCCCCACTTACCCCTAGGATCGATGAGCAGTTCTTC
abundance: NA; v_gene: TRBV19; j_gene: TRBJ1-5; d_gene: NA; CDR3aa: CASSGANRNQPQHF; CDR3nt: TGTGCCAGCTCCGGGGCCAACCGCAATCAGCCCCAGCATTTT
abundance: NA; v_gene: TRBV28; j_gene: TRBJ2-7; d_gene: NA; CDR3aa: CASSITGSHEQYF; CDR3nt: TGTGCCAGCAGTATAACAGGGTCTCACGAGCAGTACTTC
abundance: NA; v_gene: TRBV6-4; j_gene: TRBJ2-2; d_gene: NA; CDR3aa: CASSDGRDTGELFF; CDR3nt: TGTGCCAGCAGTGACGGCAGGGACACCGGGGAGCTGTTTTTT
abundance: NA; v_gene: TRBV7-2; j_gene: TRBJ2-7; d_gene: TRBD1; CDR3aa: CASSSTGDEQYF; CDR3nt: TGTGCCAGCAGCTCAACAGGGGACGAGCAGTACTTC
abundance: NA; v_gene: TRBV28; j_gene: TRBJ1-6; d_gene: NA; CDR3aa: CASSLESPLHF; CDR3nt: TGTGCCAGCAGTTTAGAATCACCCCTCCACTTT
abundance: NA; v_gene: TRBV7-6; j_gene: TRBJ2-1; d_gene: NA; CDR3aa: CASSFQGYSEQFF; CDR3nt: TGTGCCAGCAGCTTCCAGGGTTACAGTGAGCAGTTCTTC
abundance: NA; v_gene: TRBV2; j_gene: TRBJ1-1; d_gene: NA; CDR3aa: CASGLGPTARTEAFF; CDR3nt: TGTGCCAGCGGCCTGGGGCCCACGGCCCGAACTGAAGCTTTCTTT
abundance: NA; v_gene: TRBV19; j_gene: TRBJ2-2; d_gene: TRBD1; CDR3aa: CASTRQGNSGELFF; CDR3nt: TGTGCCAGTACCCGACAGGGTAATTCTGGGGAGCTGTTTTTT
abundance: few; v_gene: TRBV7-7; j_gene: TRBJ1-2; d_gene: NA; CDR3aa: CASDRGGGDYGYTF; CDR3nt: TGTGCTAGCGATCGGGGGGGAGGGGACTATGGCTACACCTTC
abundance: NA; v_gene: TRBV15; j_gene: TRBJ2-7; d_gene: NA; CDR3aa: CATGRTVTYEQYF; CDR3nt: TGTGCCACCGGTAGGACAGTAACCTACGAGCAGTACTTC
abundance: NA; v_gene: TRBV7-2; j_gene: TRBJ1-2; d_gene: TRBD1; CDR3aa: CASSPGQGGYTF; CDR3nt: TGTGCCAGCAGCCCGGGACAGGGTGGCTACACCTTC
abundance: few; v_gene: TRBV4-2; j_gene: TRBJ1-5; d_gene: TRBD1; CDR3aa: CASSQRGTGLSQPQHF; CDR3nt: TGTGCCAGCAGCCAGCGCGGGACAGGGCTTTCTCAGCCCCAGCATTTT
abundance: NA; v_gene: TRBV7-2; j_gene: TRBJ2-7; d_gene: TRBD2; CDR3aa: CASSLVHIAGGRYEQYF; CDR3nt: TGTGCCAGCAGCTTAGTACACATCGCGGGAGGGCGGTACGAGCAGTACTTC
abundance: NA; v_gene: TRBV7-8; j_gene: TRBJ1-3; d_gene: NA; CDR3aa: CASSFMRGSSGNTIYF; CDR3nt: TGTGCCAGCAGCTTCATGAGGGGTTCCTCTGGAAACACCATATATTTT
abundance: NA; v_gene: TRBV19; j_gene: TRBJ2-7; d_gene: TRBD1; CDR3aa: CASSLGQGRSYEQYF; CDR3nt: TGTGCCAGTAGTCTCGGACAGGGCCGTAGCTACGAGCAGTACTTC
abundance: NA; v_gene: TRBV30; j_gene: TRBJ2-7; d_gene: NA; CDR3aa: CATGLNFYEQYF; CDR3nt: TGTGCCACCGGACTGAACTTCTACGAGCAGTACTTC
abundance: NA; v_gene: TRBV7-8; j_gene: TRBJ2-3; d_gene: NA; CDR3aa: CASSGRGQTISTDTQYF; CDR3nt: TGTGCCAGCAGCGGGAGGGGACAAACTATTAGCACAGATACGCAGTATTTT
abundance: NA; v_gene: TRBV30; j_gene: TRBJ2-7; d_gene: NA; CDR3aa: CAWKGVTAGEQYF; CDR3nt: TGTGCCTGGAAGGGAGTGACAGCGGGCGAGCAGTACTTC
abundance: NA; v_gene: TRBV15; j_gene: TRBJ2-7; d_gene: NA; CDR3aa: CATSRDSVWGYEQYF; CDR3nt: TGTGCCACCAGCAGAGATTCAGTCTGGGGCTACGAGCAGTACTTC
abundance: once; v_gene: TRBV5-4; j_gene: TRBJ2-7; d_gene: TRBD2; CDR3aa: CASSRRTSGANSYEQYF; CDR3nt: TGTGCCAGCAGCCGAAGAACTAGCGGGGCTAATTCCTACGAGCAGTACTTC
abundance: NA; v_gene: TRBV27; j_gene: TRBJ1-4; d_gene: NA; CDR3aa: CASSPNSMGVFEKLFF; CDR3nt: TGTGCCAGCAGTCCCAATTCAATGGGTGTTTTTGAAAAACTGTTTTTT
abundance: NA; v_gene: TRBV30; j_gene: TRBJ1-1; d_gene: NA; CDR3aa: CAWSARGEAFF; CDR3nt: TGTGCCTGGAGTGCCAGGGGTGAAGCTTTCTTT
abundance: NA; v_gene: TRBV7-9; j_gene: TRBJ2-1; d_gene: NA; CDR3aa: CASSPRGGRVNEQFF; CDR3nt: TGTGCCAGCAGCCCCCGAGGGGGAAGGGTGAATGAGCAGTTCTTC
abundance: NA; v_gene: TRBV10-3; j_gene: TRBJ2-7; d_gene: NA; CDR3aa: CAISGRWGPTYEQYF; CDR3nt: TGTGCCATCAGTGGGAGGTGGGGGCCAACCTACGAGCAGTACTTC
abundance: NA; v_gene: TRBV10-3; j_gene: TRBJ2-7; d_gene: TRBD2; CDR3aa: CAISLQLAGVDEQYF; CDR3nt: TGTGCCATCAGTCTCCAACTAGCGGGAGTTGACGAGCAGTACTTC